This T cell receptor (beta chain) was sequenced in a study of T cell responses to AZD1222 COVID-19 vaccine. On the study more broadly: Pooled together were second doses at about 4 or about 12 weeks. General study results and limits: Reportedly, nearly half of unique spike TCRs recognized epitopes outside B.1.351/B.1.1.7 mutations. Baseline seropositivity characterized only six AZD1222 recipients. Mostly white British, mostly female donors; authors suggested clonal diversity may be underestimated.

Germline V CDR1 and CDR2: ENHRY, SYGVKD. The V segment lost 0 bases and the J segment 7 bases; nucleotides outside the gene matches: 8. CDR3 length: 16 amino acids. The protocol was immunoSEQ multiplex PCR, while the TCRdb copy is restricted to in-frame clones and leaves out a portion. The table has around 160,000 clones, about 92% seen once; the top ten hold approximately 2.1%. This clone was seen a single time. The antigen remains undetermined. The chain is built from TRBV10-3 and TRBJ2-3; 9 nucleotides match TRBD1. This clonotype was obtained from an adult in good health. The specimen was peripheral blood, collected on day 0 of AZD1222 vaccination. CDR3 protein: CAISESTGGAGYTQYF. DNA of the CDR3: TGTGCCATCAGTGAGTCAACAGGGGGCGCAGGATATACGCAGTATTTT.